The 17 T cell receptor beta chains below come from one sample, sequenced in a study of T-cell reconstitution after alpha-beta-depleted transplantation in children. This sample's TCRbeta library carried unique molecular identifier barcodes. MiXCR, applied by TCRdb to the PCR reads, yields one record per CDR3 protein. The sample consists of 350,000 to 400,000 distinct CDR3 sequences, about 14% of them appearing once. Sequencing used PBMCs, obtained from the stem cell graft. Source of these receptors: a human donor who donated a stem cell graft to a child with Fanconi anemia.

This clonotype turned up a few times. The chain has TRBV18 and TRBJ2-7; D remains ambiguous. V gave up 2 bases and J gave up 7 bases, with 12 bases separating them. Germline lookup yields CDR1 KGHSH and CDR2 LQKENI. The CDR3 extends over 13 amino acids. This CDR3 reads CASSPYTLEEQYF. The CDR3 coding sequence is TGTGCCAGCTCACCATACACGCTGGAAGAGCAGTACTTC.

CDR3 in amino acids: CASSSGARGEAFF. The DNA for the CDR3 is TGTGCCAGCAGCTCCGGGGCGCGGGGTGAAGCTTTCTTT. This chain joins TRBV7-3 and TRBJ1-1, with D maybe TRBD1 (5 bases). Germline CDR1 reads SGHTA; CDR2 reads FQGTGA. The V gene lost 4 bases and the J gene lost 7 bases, with 13 bases spanning the gap. The CDR3 contains 13 residues. Together with reference TRBV7-3 and TRBJ1-1, the CDR3 gives the full variable domain: GAGVSQTPSNKVTEKGKYVELRCDPISGHTALYWYRQSLGQGPEFLIYFQGTGAADDSGLPNDRFFAVRPEGSVSTLKIQRTERGDSAVYLCASSSGARGEAFFGQGTRLTVV.

This clonotype was counted only a few times. The rearrangement uses TRBV4-3 and TRBJ1-1; D is ambiguous. The germline V and J ends were trimmed by 1 base and 0 bases, with 6 bases remaining between them. The CDR3 sequence is 14 residues long. The germline CDR1 and CDR2 sequences are LGHNA and YSLEER. CDR3 sequence (DNA): TGCGCCAGCAGCCAAGTCCTGATGAACACTGAAGCTTTCTTT. Translation: CASSQVLMNTEAFF.

The genes are TRBV5-1 and TRBJ2-2; TRBD1 agrees at 11 bases. The CDR3 runs to 15 residues. Looked up from germline, CDR1 is SGHRS and CDR2 is YFSETQ. V shed 4 bases, J shed 4 bases, and the junction held 3 bases outside the gene matches. The CDR3 protein is CASSQGQGVTGELFF. CDR3 coding DNA: TGCGCCAGCAGCCAGGGACAGGGGGTCACCGGGGAGCTGTTTTTT.

This clonotype has more than one count but fewer than ten. This rearrangement joins TRBV14 to TRBJ1-1, with D possibly being TRBD1 (6 bases). Trimming cost V 3 bases and J 6 bases, with 20 bases left between them. CDR1 and CDR2 from the germline V gene are SGHDN and FVKESK. This CDR3 region has 16 residues. As DNA, the CDR3 is TGTGCCAGCAGCCACCTGCAGGGGCTTACACGCCCTGAAGCTTTCTTT. Translation gives CASSHLQGLTRPEAFF.

The table lists this clonotype with a count of one. One junction end does not reproduce the germline sequence, and a read error may be involved. The chain joins TRBV15 to TRBJ2-3; possibly TRBD2 for D (6 bases). Germline V gene lookup returns CDR1 LNHNV and CDR2 YYDKDF (reference sequence). This CDR3 has 11 residues. In nucleotides, the CDR3 is TGTGCCACCGAGGAGGGGACCGCCCAGGATTTT. It translates to CATEEGTAQDF.

The rearrangement uses TRBV11-1 and TRBJ1-4, with TRBD1 matching over 8 bases. This CDR3 is 19 amino acids long. With V trimmed by 5 bases and J by 2 bases, 16 bases remained unmatched. The germline V gene encodes CDR1 SGHAT and CDR2 FQDESV (reference sequence). CDR3 DNA: TGTGCCAGCAGCCCCCTTGACAGGGGACGAGAGACCACTAATGAAAAACTGTTTTTT. As protein: CASSPLDRGRETTNEKLFF.

The chain employs TRBV29-1 and TRBJ2-3, with D possibly being TRBD2 (6 bases). V shed 2 bases and J shed 4 bases, with 19 bases lying between them. The CDR3 extends over 16 amino acids. CDR1 and CDR2 (germline): SQVTM, ANQGSEA. CDR3 DNA sequence: TGCAGCGTTGAAAACATCGTGGCGGGGACTTCAGATACGCAGTATTTT. It translates to CSVENIVAGTSDTQYF.

In its sample, this clonotype was seen a few times. This chain joins TRBV29-1 and TRBJ2-1, with 9 bases matching TRBD1. V lost 2 bases and J lost 7; bases outside the gene matches: 6. Germline CDR1 and CDR2: SQVTM and ANQGSEA. The length of the CDR3 is 14 residues. This chain's CDR3 is CSVERTGAGNEQFF. CDR3 sequence (DNA): TGCAGCGTTGAAAGGACAGGGGCAGGGAATGAGCAGTTCTTC.

The CDR3 sequence is CASSQPSGDRVEGELFF. CDR3 in DNA: TGCGCCAGCAGCCAACCATCGGGGGACAGGGTGGAAGGGGAGCTGTTTTTT. V usage is TRBV4-3 and J usage is TRBJ2-2; the match to TRBD1 covers 9 bases. Germline V lookup: CDR1 LGHNA, CDR2 YSLEER. V lost 2 bases and J lost 8; bases outside the gene matches: 12. The CDR3 covers 17 residues.

Many counts were recorded for this clonotype. The chain links TRBV4-3 to TRBJ2-1; 7 nucleotides match TRBD2. V lost 4 bases, J lost 8 bases, and 14 bases stayed unmatched. Germline V gene lookup returns CDR1 LGHNA and CDR2 YSLEER. This CDR3 has 16 residues. The CDR3 DNA reads as TGCGCCAGCAGCCCCCACGCTCAGGGACTAATGGATGAGCAGTTCTTC. Translating it yields CASSPHAQGLMDEQFF.

The table lists this clonotype with a few counts. The rearrangement uses TRBV28 and TRBJ2-1; 10 bases are shared with TRBD1. The CDR3 runs to 17 residues. V shed 6 bases and J 4 bases; nucleotides not matched to a gene: 12. Germline loops: CDR1 MDHEN, CDR2 SYDVKM. The CDR3 sequence is CASSFTSRTGGYNEQFF. The CDR3 coding sequence is TGTGCCAGCAGCTTTACCTCTAGGACAGGGGGGTACAATGAGCAGTTCTTC.

This clonotype was seen a handful of times. V gene TRBV5-1 combines with J gene TRBJ2-5, with a possible D match to TRBD1 (6 bases). The V gene lost 7 bases and the J gene lost 0 bases, with 16 bases spanning the gap. This CDR3 is built from 15 residues. Germline V gives CDR1 SGHRS, CDR2 YFSETQ. CDR3 nucleotide sequence: TGCGCCAGCCTTCCGACAGGTCGGAACCAAGAGACCCAGTACTTC. Translated, it gives CASLPTGRNQETQYF.

This sequence joins TRBV7-6 and TRBJ2-3, with 7 bases matching TRBD2. The CDR3 is 17 residues long. The germline V gene encodes CDR1 SGHVS and CDR2 FNYEAQ. V was clipped by 5 bases and J by 2 bases; unmatched bases: 13. CDR3 bases: TGTGCCAGCAGCGCGTCGACGCTAGCGGTCTACACAGATACGCAGTATTTT. Translation gives CASSASTLAVYTDTQYF.

This clonotype has a single count. V is TRBV4-3 and J is TRBJ2-2; D not certain. Germline V gives CDR1 LGHNA, CDR2 YSLEER. V was cut by 1 base and J by 8 bases, with 11 bases left in between. This CDR3 has 14 amino acids. The CDR3 nucleotides are TGCGCCAGCAGCCAAGTAGTGGCTTTGGGGGAGCTGTTTTTT. This codes for CASSQVVALGELFF.

The V gene is TRBV27, the J gene TRBJ2-1; 11 nucleotides align to TRBD2. The length of the CDR3 is 16 residues. Germline CDR1 is MNHEY and CDR2 is SMNVEV (reference sequence). Trimming cost V 5 bases and J 6 bases; bases outside gene matches: 9. The CDR3 DNA reads TGTGCCAGCAGTCCCCTGCTAGCGGGGGGCACCAATGAGCAGTTCTTC. Translation: CASSPLLAGGTNEQFF.

This clonotype was observed many times. The V gene is TRBV20-1, the J gene TRBJ1-5; the D is unclear. The V gene lost 0 bases and the J gene lost 0 bases, with 12 bases spanning the gap. This CDR3 contains 16 residues. The V gene's germline CDR1 is DFQATT and CDR2 SNEGSKA (reference sequence). The CDR3 sequence is CSARDQAGSSNQPQHF. The CDR3 DNA reads as TGCAGTGCTAGAGATCAGGCAGGCTCTAGCAATCAGCCCCAGCATTTT.